This TCR beta chain derives from a study of blood T cell repertoires in COVID-19. Across the whole study: Sites across the United States, Italy and Spain contributed samples from acute and convalescent COVID-19. In each case, the material was cDNA or gDNA derived from T cells, B-cell-depleted T cells, or PBMCs.

Original processing notes: For nucleated cells, counts were estimated from reference gene primer amplification. Data came from immunoSEQ multiplex PCR; TCRdb stores just in-frame clones and leaves some out. V and J calls and clone size come straight from that table; D and trimming were deduced from the DNA. The sample records approximately 200,000 clones, around 87% being singletons. The sequencing input was peripheral blood. The sequence was collected from a woman under 40 with active or convalescent COVID-19.

Here the CDR3 reads CASSPGLAGGAIQYF. The CDR3 nucleotides read TGTGCCAGCAGCCCGGGACTAGCGGGGGGTGCCATTCAGTACTTC. This chain connects TRBV11-2 to TRBJ2-4, with 15 bases matching TRBD2. The V segment lost 5 bases and the J segment 9 bases; nucleotides outside the gene matches: 5. The CDR3 spans 15 residues. Per germline, CDR1 SGHAT and CDR2 FQNNGV.